This T cell receptor (beta chain) was recovered during a study of blood T cell repertoires in COVID-19. About the study: Acute and convalescent COVID-19 specimens originated in the United States, Italy and Spain. Sources were T cells, B-cell-depleted T cells, or PBMCs; the material itself was cDNA or gDNA.

V lost 3 bases, J lost 6 bases, and 11 bases stayed unmatched. The length of the CDR3 is 15 residues. Germline loops: CDR1 DFQATT, CDR2 SNEGSKA (reference sequence). As originally analysed: The assay estimated nucleated cells by amplifying reference gene primers. Produced via immunoSEQ multiplex PCR; TCRdb's table is partial and in-frame only. V, J and clone size derive from that table, while D and trimming were established from the DNA sequence. Of 110,000 or so clones in the sample, 85% were seen once. The chain combines TRBV20-1 with TRBJ2-3; TRBD2 matches 8 bases. The receptor comes from a human donor in a cohort sampled during active COVID-19. The material sequenced was peripheral blood. The CDR3 loop is CSASGSGEAGDTQYF. For the CDR3, the DNA is TGCAGTGCTAGTGGTAGCGGGGAGGCCGGGGATACGCAGTATTTT.